This note documents a single T cell receptor beta chain sequence. As yet, its antigen is unknown. Assay: immunoSEQ multiplex PCR; the TCRdb copy retains only in-frame clones and omits some. The sample has more than 35,000 clones; under 85% are singletons. These data come from a study of T cell responses to AZD1222 COVID-19 vaccine. The study's findings and limits: Sampled repertoires all dated from after the peak T cell response. There were mostly white British donors and more females than males, and clonal diversity was possibly underestimated.

Trimming left V 6 bases short and J 9 bases short, with 21 bases between. This CDR3 comprises 14 residues. The germline gives CDR1 MDHEN, CDR2 SYDVKM. The sample was peripheral blood, taken on day 0 of AZD1222 vaccination. This TCR came from an adult in good health. V and J are TRBV28 and TRBJ2-7; TRBD2 might be the D (5 bases). CDR3 nucleotide sequence: TGTGCCAGCAGCTCCATCGGACTCCCAGTGGGGCAGTACTTC. It translates to CASSSIGLPVGQYF.